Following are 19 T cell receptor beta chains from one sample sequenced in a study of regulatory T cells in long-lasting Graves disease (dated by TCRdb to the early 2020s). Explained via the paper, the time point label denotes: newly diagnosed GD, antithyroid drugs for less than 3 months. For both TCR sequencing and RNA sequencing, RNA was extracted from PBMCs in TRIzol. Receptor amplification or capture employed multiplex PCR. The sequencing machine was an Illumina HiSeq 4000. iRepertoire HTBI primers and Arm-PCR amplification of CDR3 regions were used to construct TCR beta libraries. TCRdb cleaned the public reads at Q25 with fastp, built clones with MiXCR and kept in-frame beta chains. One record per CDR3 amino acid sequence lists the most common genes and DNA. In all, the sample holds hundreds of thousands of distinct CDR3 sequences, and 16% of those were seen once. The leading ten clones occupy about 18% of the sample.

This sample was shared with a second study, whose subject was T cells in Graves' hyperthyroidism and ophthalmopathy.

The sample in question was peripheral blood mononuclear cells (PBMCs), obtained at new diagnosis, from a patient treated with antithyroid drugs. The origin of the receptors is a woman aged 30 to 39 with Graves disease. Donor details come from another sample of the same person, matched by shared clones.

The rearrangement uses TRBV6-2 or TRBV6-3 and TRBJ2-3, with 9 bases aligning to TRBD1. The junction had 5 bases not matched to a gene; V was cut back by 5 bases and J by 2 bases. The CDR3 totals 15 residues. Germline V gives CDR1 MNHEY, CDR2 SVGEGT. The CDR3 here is CASSARTGDTDTQYF. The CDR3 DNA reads TGTGCCAGCAGTGCCCGGACAGGGGACACAGATACGCAGTATTTT.

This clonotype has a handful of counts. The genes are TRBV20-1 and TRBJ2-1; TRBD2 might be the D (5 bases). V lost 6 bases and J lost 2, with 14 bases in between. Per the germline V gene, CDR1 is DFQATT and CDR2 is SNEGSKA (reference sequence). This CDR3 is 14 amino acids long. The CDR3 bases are TGCAGTGCCGCCCGTGGAGCGGCCTACAATGAGCAGTTCTTC. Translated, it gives CSAARGAAYNEQFF.

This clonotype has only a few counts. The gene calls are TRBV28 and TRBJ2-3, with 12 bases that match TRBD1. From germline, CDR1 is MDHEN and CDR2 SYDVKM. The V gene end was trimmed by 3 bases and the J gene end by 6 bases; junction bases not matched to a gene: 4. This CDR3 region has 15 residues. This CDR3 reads CASSFSGTGGDTQYF. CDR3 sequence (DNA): TGTGCCAGCAGTTTCTCCGGGACAGGGGGCGATACGCAGTATTTT.

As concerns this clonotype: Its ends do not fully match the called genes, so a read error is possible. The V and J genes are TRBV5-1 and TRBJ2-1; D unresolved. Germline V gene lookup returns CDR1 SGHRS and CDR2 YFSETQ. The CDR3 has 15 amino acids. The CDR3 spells CASSVKGHVYNEQFF. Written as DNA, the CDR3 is TGTGCCAGCAGCGTAAAAGGGCATGTTTACAATGAGCAGTTCTTC.

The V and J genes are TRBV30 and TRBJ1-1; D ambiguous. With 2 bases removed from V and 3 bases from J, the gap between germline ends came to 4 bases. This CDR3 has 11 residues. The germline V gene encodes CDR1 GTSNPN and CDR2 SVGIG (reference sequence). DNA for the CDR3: TGTGCCTGGAGTCCCTACACTGAAGCTTTCTTT. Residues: CAWSPYTEAFF.

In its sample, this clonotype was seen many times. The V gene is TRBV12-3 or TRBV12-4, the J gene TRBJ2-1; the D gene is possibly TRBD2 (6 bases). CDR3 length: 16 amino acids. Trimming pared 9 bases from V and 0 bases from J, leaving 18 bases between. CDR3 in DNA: TGTGCCAGTTTGCCGACGGCCGGGAGCTCCTACAATGAGCAGTTCTTC. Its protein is CASLPTAGSSYNEQFF.

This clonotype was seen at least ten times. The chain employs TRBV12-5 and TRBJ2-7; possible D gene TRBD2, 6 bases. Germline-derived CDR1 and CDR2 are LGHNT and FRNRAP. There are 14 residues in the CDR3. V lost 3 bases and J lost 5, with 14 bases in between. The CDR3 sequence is CASGFGGSKDEQYF. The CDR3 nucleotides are TGTGCTAGTGGTTTTGGGGGGTCAAAGGACGAGCAGTACTTC.

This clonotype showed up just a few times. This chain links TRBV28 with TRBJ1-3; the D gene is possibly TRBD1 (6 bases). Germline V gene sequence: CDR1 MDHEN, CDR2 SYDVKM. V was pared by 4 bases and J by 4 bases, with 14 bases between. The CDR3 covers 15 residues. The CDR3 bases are TGTGCCAGCAGTTCCCCATGGGGGCTAGGAAACACCATATATTTT. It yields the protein CASSSPWGLGNTIYF.

The CDR3 protein is CASSIVGPALYGYTF. CDR3 sequence (DNA): TGTGCCAGTAGTATCGTGGGACCAGCACTCTATGGCTACACCTTC. The V and J genes are TRBV19 and TRBJ1-2, with TRBD1 as a possible D gene (5 bases). Trimming left V 3 bases short and J 4 bases short, with 15 bases between. CDR1 is LNHDA and CDR2 is SQIVND in the germline V gene (reference sequence). There are 15 residues in the CDR3.

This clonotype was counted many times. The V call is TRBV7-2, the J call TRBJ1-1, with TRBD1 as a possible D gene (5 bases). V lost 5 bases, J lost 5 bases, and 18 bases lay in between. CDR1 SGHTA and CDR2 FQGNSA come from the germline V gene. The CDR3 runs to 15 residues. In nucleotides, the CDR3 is TGTGCCAGCAGCCCCCAGGCGGGGGGGAAAACTGAAGCTTTCTTT. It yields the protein CASSPQAGGKTEAFF. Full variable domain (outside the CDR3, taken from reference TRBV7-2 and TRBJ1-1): GAGVSQSPSNKVTEKGKDVELRCDPISGHTALYWYRQSLGQGLEFLIYFQGNSAPDKSGLPSDRFSAERTGGSVSTLTIQRTQQEDSAVYLCASSPQAGGKTEAFFGQGTRLTVV.

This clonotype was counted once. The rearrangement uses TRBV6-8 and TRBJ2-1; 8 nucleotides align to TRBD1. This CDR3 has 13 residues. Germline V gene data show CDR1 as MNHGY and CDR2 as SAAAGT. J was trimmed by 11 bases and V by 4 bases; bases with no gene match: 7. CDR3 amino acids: CASSWARQGKQFF. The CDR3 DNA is TGTGCCAGCAGTTGGGCCCGACAGGGGAAGCAGTTCTTC.

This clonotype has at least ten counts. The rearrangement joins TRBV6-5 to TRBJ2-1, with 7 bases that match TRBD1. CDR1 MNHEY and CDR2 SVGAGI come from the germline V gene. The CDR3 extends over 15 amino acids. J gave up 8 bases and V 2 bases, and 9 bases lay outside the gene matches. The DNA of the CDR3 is TGTGCCAGCAGTTACGGGGGTATTGGACAGGATGAGCAGTTCTTC. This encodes CASSYGGIGQDEQFF.

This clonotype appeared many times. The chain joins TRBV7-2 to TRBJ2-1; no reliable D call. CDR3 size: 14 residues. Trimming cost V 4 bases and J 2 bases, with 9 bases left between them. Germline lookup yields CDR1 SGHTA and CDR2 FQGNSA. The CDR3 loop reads CASSYSPPYNEQFF. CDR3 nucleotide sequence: TGTGCCAGCAGCTACAGTCCCCCCTACAATGAGCAGTTCTTC.

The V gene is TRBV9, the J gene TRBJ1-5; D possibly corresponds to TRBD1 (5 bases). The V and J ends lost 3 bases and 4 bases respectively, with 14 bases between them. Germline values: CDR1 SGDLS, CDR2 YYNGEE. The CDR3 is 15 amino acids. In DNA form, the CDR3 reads TGTGCCAGCAGCGCGGATTCGGGGGTGAATCAGCCCCAGCATTTT. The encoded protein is CASSADSGVNQPQHF.

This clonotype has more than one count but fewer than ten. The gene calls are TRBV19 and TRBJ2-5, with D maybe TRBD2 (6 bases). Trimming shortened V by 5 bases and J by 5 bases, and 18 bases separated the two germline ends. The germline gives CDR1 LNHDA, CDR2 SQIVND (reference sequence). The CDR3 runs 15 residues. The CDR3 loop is CASSFRGRSPETQYF. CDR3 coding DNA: TGTGCCAGTAGTTTTCGTGGGAGGAGTCCGGAGACCCAGTACTTC.

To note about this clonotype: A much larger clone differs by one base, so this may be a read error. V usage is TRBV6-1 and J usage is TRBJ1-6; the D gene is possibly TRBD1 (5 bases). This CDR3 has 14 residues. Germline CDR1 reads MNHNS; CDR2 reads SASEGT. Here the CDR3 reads CAGSGGTLNSPLHF. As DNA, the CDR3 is TGTGCCGGCAGTGGCGGGACTCTCAATTCACCCCTCCACTTT.

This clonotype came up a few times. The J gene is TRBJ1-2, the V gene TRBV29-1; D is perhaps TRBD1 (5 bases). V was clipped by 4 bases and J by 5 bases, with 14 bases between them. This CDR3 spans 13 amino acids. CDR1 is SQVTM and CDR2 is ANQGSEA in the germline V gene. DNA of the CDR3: TGCAGCGTTGTTGGCAGGGTCGAGTATGGCTACACCTTC. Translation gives CSVVGRVEYGYTF.

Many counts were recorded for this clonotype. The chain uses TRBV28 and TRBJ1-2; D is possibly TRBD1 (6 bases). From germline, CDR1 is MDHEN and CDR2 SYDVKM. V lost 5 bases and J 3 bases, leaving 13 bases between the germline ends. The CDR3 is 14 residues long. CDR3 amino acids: CASSTGGHDYGYTF. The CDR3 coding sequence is TGTGCCAGCAGTACGGGGGGACACGACTATGGCTACACCTTC.

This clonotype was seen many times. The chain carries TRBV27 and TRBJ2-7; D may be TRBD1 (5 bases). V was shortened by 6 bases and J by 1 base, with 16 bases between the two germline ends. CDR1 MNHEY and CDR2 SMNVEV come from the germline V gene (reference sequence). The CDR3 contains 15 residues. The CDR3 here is CASRDLQEGSYEQYF. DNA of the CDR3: TGTGCCAGCAGGGATTTACAGGAAGGGTCCTACGAGCAGTACTTC.